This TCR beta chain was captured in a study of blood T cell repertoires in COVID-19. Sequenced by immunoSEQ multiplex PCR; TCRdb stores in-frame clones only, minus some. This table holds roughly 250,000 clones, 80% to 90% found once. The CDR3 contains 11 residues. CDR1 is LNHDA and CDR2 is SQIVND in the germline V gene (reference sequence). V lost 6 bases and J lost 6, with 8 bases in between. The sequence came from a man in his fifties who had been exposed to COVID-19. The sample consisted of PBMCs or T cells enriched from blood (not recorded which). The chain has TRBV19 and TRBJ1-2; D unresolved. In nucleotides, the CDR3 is TGTGCCAGTAGAGGGAGGAATGGCTACACCTTC. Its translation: CASRGRNGYTF.